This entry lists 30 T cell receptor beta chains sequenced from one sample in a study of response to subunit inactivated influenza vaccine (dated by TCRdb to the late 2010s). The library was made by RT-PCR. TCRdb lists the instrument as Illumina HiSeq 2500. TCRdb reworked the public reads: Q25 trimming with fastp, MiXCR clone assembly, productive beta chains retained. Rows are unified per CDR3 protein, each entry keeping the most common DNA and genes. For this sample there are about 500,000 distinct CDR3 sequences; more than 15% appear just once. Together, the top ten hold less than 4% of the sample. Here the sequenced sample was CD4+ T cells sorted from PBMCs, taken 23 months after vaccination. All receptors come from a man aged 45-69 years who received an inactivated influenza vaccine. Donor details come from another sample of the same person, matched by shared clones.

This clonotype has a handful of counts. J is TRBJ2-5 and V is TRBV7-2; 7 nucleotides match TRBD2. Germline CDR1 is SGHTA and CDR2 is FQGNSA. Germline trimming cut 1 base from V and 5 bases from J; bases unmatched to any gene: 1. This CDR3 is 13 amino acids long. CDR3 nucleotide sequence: TGTGCCAGCAGCTTAGAGCGGGATGAGACCCAGTACTTC. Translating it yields CASSLERDETQYF.

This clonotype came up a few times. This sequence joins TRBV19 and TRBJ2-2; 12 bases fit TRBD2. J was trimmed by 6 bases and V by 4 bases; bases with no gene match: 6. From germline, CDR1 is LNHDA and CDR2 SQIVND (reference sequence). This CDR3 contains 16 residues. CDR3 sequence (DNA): TGTGCCAGTAGTAACCCTAGCGGGGGGGCCTCCGGGGAGCTGTTTTTT. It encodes CASSNPSGGASGELFF.

CDR3 loop: CAIGGAGANVLTF. The CDR3 DNA sequence: TGTGCTATAGGAGGCGCTGGGGCCAACGTCCTGACTTTC. The chain recombines TRBV10-3 with TRBJ2-6; perhaps TRBD2 as D (5 bases). The CDR3 runs 13 residues. The germline V gene has CDR1 ENHRY and CDR2 SYGVKD.

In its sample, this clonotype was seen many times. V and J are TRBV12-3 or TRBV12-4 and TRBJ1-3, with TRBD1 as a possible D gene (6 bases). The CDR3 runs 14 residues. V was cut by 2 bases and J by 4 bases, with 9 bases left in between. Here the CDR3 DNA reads TGTGCCAGCAGTTTAAAACAGGGCGGAAACACCATATATTTT. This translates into CASSLKQGGNTIYF.

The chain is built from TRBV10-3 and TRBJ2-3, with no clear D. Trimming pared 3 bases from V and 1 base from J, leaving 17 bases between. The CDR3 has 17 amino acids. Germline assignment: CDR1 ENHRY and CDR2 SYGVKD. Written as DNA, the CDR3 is TGTGCCATCAGTGATCTGGGCCATACCCACGGCACAGATACGCAGTATTTT. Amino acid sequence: CAISDLGHTHGTDTQYF.

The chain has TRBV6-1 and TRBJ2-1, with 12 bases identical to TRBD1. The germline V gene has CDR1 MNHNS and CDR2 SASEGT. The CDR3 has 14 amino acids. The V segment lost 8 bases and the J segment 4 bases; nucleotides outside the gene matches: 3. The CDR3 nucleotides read TGTGCCAGCGGGACAGGGGGCCGGTACAATGAGCAGTTCTTC. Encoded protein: CASGTGGRYNEQFF.

CDR3 bases: TGCAGTGCTAGAACGTCCGGAACACCCCTCCACTTT. Protein product: CSARTSGTPLHF. The chain recombines TRBV20-1 with TRBJ1-6; D is unresolved. CDR3 size: 12 residues. The germline gives CDR1 DFQATT, CDR2 SNEGSKA (reference sequence). With 2 bases removed from V and 11 bases from J, the gap between germline ends came to 10 bases.

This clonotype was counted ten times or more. CDR3 residues: CASSHLRSTETQYF. DNA for the CDR3: TGTGCCAGCAGCCACCTCAGGTCGACAGAGACCCAGTACTTC. The chain uses TRBV7-9 and TRBJ2-5, with D uncertain. This CDR3 contains 14 residues. CDR1 is SEHNR and CDR2 is FQNEAQ in the germline V gene (reference sequence). Trimming pared 5 bases from V and 4 bases from J, leaving 14 bases between.

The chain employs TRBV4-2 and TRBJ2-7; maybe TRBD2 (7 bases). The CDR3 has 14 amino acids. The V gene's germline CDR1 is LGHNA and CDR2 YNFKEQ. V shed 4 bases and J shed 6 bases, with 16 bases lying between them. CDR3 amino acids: CASSRGGGAGEQYF. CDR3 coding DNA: TGTGCCAGCAGCCGGGGGGGCGGGGCCGGCGAGCAGTACTTC.

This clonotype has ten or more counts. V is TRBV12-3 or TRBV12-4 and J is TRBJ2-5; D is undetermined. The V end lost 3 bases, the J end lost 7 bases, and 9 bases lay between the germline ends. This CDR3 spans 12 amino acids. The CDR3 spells CASSLSKGTQYF. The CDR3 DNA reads TGTGCCAGCAGTTTGAGTAAAGGGACCCAGTACTTC.

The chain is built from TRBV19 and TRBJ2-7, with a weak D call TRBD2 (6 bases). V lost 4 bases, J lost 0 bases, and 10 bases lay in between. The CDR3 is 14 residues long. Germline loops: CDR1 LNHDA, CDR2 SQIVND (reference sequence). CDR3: CASSKGLDSYEQYF. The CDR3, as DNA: TGTGCCAGTAGTAAGGGACTCGACTCCTACGAGCAGTACTTC. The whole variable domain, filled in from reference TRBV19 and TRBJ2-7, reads DGGITQSPKYLFRKEGQNVTLSCEQNLNHDAMYWYRQDPGQGLRLIYYSQIVNDFQKGDIAEGYSVSREKKESFPLTVTSAQKNPTAFYLCASSKGLDSYEQYFGPGTRLTVT.

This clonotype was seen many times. The CDR3 region is CASSEGGLAGGVYEQYF. DNA for the CDR3: TGTGCCAGCAGTGAAGGAGGTCTAGCGGGAGGTGTCTACGAGCAGTACTTC. J is TRBJ2-7 and V is TRBV28; 11 nucleotides match TRBD2. The junction had 12 bases not matched to a gene; V was cut back by 5 bases and J by 3 bases. The CDR3 is 17 residues long. CDR1 and CDR2 from the germline V gene are MDHEN and SYDVKM.

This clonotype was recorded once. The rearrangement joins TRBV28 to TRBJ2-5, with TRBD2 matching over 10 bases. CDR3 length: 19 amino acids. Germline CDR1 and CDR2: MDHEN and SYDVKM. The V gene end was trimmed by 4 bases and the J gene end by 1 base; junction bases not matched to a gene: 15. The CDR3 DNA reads TGTGCCAGCAGTTATTCACTAGCGGGATGGGGGGCCCCCCAAGAGACCCAGTACTTC. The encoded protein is CASSYSLAGWGAPQETQYF.

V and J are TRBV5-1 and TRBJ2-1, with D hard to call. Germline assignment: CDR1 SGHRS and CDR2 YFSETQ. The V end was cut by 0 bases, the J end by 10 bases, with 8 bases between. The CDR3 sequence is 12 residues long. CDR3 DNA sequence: TGCGCCAGCAGCTTGGTTTTTGAAGAGCAGTTCTTC. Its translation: CASSLVFEEQFF.

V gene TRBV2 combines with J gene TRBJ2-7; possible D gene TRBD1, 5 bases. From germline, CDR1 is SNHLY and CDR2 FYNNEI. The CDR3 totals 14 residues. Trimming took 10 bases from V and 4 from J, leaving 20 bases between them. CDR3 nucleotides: TGTGCCACCTACAGGAGTTCCTTGAGGTACGAGCAGTACTTC. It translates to CATYRSSLRYEQYF. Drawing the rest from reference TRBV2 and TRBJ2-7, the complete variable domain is EPEVTQTPSHQVTQMGQEVILRCVPISNHLYFYWYRQILGQKVEFLVSFYNNEISEKSEIFDDQFSVERPDGSNFTLKIRSTKLEDSAMYFCATYRSSLRYEQYFGPGTRLTVT.

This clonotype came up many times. In DNA, the CDR3 is TGTGCCAGCAGCTCGACTAGCGGGGGGTTCGAGCAGTACTTC. Translating it yields CASSSTSGGFEQYF. This chain connects TRBV7-2 to TRBJ2-7; 13 nucleotides match TRBD2. CDR3 length: 14 residues. V shed 4 bases and J 6 bases; nucleotides not matched to a gene: 3. Germline V gives CDR1 SGHTA, CDR2 FQGNSA.

In DNA form, the CDR3 reads TGCGCCAGCAGCCAAACTCCAAGAGCCAAAAACATTCAGTACTTC. Its translation is CASSQTPRAKNIQYF. This chain uses TRBV5-1 with TRBJ2-4; D is ambiguous. V lost 4 bases and J 0 bases, leaving 11 bases between the germline ends. The germline V gene encodes CDR1 SGHRS and CDR2 YFSETQ. There are 15 residues in the CDR3. The full variable domain, completed using reference TRBV5-1 and TRBJ2-4, is KAGVTQTPRYLIKTRGQQVTLSCSPISGHRSVSWYQQTPGQGLQFLFEYFSETQRNKGNFPGRFSGRQFSNSRSEMNVSTLELGDSALYLCASSQTPRAKNIQYFGAGTRLSVL.

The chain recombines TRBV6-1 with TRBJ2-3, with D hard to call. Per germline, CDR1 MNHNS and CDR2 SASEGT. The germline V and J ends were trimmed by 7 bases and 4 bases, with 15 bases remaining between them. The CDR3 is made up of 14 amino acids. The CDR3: CASTQDGVADTQYF. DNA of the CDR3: TGTGCCAGCACCCAGGATGGGGTGGCAGATACGCAGTATTTT.

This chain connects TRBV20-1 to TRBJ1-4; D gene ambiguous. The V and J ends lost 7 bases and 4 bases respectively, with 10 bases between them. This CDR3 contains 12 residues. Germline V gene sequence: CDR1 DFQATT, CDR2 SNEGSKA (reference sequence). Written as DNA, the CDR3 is TGCAGTGATGGCCCCTATAATGAAAAACTGTTTTTT. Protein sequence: CSDGPYNEKLFF.

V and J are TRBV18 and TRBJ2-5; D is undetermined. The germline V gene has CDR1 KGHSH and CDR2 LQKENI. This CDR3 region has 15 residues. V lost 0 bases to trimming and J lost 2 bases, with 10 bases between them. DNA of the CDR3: TGTGCCAGCTCACCACCCTCACGGCAACAAGAGACCCAGTACTTC. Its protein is CASSPPSRQQETQYF.

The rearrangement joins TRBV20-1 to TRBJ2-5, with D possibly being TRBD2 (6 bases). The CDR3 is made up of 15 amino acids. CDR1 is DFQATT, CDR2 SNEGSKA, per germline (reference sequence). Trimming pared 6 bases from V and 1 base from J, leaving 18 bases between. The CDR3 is CSAGQGAGIQETQYF. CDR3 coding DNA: TGCAGTGCCGGCCAAGGTGCGGGAATCCAAGAGACCCAGTACTTC.

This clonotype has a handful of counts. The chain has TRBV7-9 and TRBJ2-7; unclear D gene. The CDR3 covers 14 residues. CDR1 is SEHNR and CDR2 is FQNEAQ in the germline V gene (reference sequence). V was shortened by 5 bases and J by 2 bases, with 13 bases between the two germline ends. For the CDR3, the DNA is TGTGCCAGCAGCCAAACGGCGGAAACCTACGAGCAGTACTTC. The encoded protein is CASSQTAETYEQYF. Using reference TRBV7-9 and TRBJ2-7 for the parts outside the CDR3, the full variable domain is DTGVSQNPRHKITKRGQNVTFRCDPISEHNRLYWYRQTLGQGPEFLTYFQNEAQLEKSRLLSDRFSAERPKGSFSTLEIQRTEQGDSAMYLCASSQTAETYEQYFGPGTRLTVT.

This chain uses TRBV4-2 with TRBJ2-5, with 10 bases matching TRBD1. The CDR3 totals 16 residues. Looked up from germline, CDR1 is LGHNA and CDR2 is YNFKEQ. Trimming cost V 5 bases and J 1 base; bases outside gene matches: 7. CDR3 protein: CASSVGDRGFQETQYF. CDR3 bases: TGTGCCAGCAGCGTGGGGGACAGGGGATTCCAAGAGACCCAGTACTTC.

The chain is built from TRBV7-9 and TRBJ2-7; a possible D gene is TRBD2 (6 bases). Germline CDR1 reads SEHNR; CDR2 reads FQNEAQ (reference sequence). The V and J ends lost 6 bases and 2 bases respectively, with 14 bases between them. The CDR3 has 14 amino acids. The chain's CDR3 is CASRGVADPYEQYF. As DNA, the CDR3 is TGTGCCAGCAGGGGGGTAGCGGATCCCTACGAGCAGTACTTC.

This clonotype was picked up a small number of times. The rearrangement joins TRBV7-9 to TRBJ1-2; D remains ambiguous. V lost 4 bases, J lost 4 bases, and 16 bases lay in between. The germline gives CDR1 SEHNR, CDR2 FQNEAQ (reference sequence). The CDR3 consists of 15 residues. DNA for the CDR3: TGTGCCAGCAGCTCGGCGGAGGGTATTAGCTATGGCTACACCTTC. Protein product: CASSSAEGISYGYTF.

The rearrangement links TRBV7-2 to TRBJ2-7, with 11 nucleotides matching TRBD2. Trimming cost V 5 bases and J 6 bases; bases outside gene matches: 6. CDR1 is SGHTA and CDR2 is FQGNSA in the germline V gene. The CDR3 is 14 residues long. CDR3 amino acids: CASSPALAGGEQYF. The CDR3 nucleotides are TGTGCCAGCAGCCCCGCCCTAGCGGGAGGCGAGCAGTACTTC.

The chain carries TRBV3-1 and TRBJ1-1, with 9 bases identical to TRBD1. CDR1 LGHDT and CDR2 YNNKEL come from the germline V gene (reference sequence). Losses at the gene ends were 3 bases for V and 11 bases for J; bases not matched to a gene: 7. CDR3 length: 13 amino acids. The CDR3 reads CASSQTRQGDAFF. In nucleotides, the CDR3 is TGTGCCAGCAGCCAGACGAGACAGGGGGACGCTTTCTTT.

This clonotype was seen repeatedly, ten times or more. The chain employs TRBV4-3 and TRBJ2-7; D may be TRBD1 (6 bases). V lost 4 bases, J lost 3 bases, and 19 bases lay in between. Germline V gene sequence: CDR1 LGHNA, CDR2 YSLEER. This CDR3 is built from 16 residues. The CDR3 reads CASSPERSARGYEQYF. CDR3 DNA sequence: TGCGCCAGCAGCCCAGAGCGAAGCGCCAGGGGCTACGAGCAGTACTTC.

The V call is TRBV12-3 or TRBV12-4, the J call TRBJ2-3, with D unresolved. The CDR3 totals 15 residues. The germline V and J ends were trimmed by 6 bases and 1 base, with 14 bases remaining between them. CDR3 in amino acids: CASSLGHTGTDTQYF. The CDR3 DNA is TGTGCCAGCAGCCTTGGTCACACTGGCACAGATACGCAGTATTTT.

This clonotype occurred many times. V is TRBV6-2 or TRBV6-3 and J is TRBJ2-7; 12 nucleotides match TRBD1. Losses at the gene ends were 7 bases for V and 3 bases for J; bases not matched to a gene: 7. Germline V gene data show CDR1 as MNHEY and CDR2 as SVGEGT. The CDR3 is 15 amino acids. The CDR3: CASNDRDRGLYEQYF. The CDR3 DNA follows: TGTGCCAGCAACGATCGGGACAGGGGGCTCTACGAGCAGTACTTC.